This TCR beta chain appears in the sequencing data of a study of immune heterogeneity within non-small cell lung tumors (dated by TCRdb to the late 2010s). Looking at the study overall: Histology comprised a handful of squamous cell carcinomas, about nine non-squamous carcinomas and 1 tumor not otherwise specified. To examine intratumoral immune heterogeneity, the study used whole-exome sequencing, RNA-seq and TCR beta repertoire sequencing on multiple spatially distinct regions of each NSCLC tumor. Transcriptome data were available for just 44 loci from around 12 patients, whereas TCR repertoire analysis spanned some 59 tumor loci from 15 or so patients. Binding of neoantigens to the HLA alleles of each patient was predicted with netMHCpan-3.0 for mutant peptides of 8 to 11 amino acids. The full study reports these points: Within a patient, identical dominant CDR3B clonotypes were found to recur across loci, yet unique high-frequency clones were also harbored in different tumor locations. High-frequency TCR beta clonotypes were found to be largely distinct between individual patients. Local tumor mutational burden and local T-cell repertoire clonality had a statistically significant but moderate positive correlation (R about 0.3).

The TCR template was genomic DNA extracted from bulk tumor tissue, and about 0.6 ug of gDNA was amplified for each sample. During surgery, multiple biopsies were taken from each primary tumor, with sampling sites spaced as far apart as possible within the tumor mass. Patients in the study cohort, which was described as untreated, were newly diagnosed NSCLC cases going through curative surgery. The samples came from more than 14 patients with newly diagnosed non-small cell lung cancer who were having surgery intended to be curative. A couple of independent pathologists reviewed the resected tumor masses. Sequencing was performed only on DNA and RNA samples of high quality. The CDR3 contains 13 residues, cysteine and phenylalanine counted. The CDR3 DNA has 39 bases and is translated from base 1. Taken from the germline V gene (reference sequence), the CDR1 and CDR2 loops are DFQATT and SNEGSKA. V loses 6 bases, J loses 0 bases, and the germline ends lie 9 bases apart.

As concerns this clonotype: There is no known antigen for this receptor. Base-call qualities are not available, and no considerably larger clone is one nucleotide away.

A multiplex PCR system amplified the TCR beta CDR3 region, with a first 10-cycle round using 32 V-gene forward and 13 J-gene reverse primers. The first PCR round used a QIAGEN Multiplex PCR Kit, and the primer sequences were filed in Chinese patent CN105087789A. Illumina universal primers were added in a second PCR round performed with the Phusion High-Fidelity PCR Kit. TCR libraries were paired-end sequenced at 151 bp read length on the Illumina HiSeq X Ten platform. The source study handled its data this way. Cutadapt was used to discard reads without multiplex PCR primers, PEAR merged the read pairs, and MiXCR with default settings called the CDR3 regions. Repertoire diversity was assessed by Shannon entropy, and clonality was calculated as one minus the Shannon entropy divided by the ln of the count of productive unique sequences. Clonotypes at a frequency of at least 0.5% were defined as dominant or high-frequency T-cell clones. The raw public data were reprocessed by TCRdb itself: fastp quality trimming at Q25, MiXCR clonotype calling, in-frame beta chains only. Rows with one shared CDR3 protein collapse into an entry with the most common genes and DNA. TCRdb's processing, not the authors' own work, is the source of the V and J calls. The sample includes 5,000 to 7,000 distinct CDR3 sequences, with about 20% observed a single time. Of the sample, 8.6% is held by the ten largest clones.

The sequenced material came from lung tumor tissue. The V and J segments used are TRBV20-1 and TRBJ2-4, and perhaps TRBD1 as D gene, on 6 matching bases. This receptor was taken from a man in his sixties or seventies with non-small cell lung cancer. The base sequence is TGCAGTGCCCCAGGGGAAGCCAAAAACATTCAGTACTTC. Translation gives CSAPGEAKNIQYF.